These 8 T cell receptor beta chains came from one sample sequenced in a study of control samples from healthy donors and cancer patients. Data came from immunoSEQ multiplex PCR; TCRdb stores just in-frame clones and leaves some out. The data hold about 120,000 clones, with over 90% observed a single time. Material for sequencing was blood. These receptors were obtained from a man under 40 in good health.

The V and J genes are TRBV5-6 and TRBJ2-3; D is uncertain. Trimming took off 3 bases at V and 9 bases at J, with 11 bases between the two ends. The CDR3 length is 12 residues. Germline assignment: CDR1 SGHDT and CDR2 YYEEEE. For the CDR3, the DNA is TGTGCCAGCAGCTCCTCGAATGAAACGCAGTATTTT. Protein sequence: CASSSSNETQYF.

V is TRBV19 and J is TRBJ1-1, with TRBD1 matching 7 bases. Germline V gene data show CDR1 as LNHDA and CDR2 as SQIVND (reference sequence). V shed 6 bases, J shed 3 bases, and the junction held 7 bases outside the gene matches. The CDR3 contains 14 residues. The CDR3 region has the DNA TGTGCCAGTAGAGAGACAGGGCGGGACACTGAAGCTTTCTTT. This codes for CASRETGRDTEAFF.

The genes are TRBV7-9 and TRBJ2-6, with 8 bases lining up with TRBD1. The CDR3 has 15 residues. The trim removed 5 bases at V and 2 bases at J, leaving 2 bases unmatched. The germline CDR1 and CDR2 sequences are SEHNR and FQNEAQ (reference sequence). CDR3 protein: CASSQGAAGANVLTF. The CDR3 nucleotides are TGTGCCAGCAGCCAGGGGGCGGCTGGGGCCAACGTCCTGACTTTC.

The chain is built from TRBV28 and TRBJ1-4; 11 nucleotides agree with TRBD1. Losses at the gene ends were 4 bases for V and 7 bases for J; bases not matched to a gene: 2. This CDR3 comprises 14 residues. Germline V gene sequence: CDR1 MDHEN, CDR2 SYDVKM. The chain's CDR3 is CASSSGTGGEKLFF. CDR3 coding DNA: TGTGCCAGCAGTTCCGGGACAGGGGGTGAAAAACTGTTTTTT.

This clone was counted once. The V and J genes are TRBV11-2 and TRBJ2-2, with 7 bases aligning to TRBD1. Germline CDR1 and CDR2: SGHAT and FQNNGV. The CDR3 sequence is 13 residues long. The V gene end was trimmed by 6 bases and the J gene end by 7 bases; junction bases not matched to a gene: 5. The CDR3 here is CASRQGWSGELFF. As DNA, the CDR3 is TGTGCCAGCAGACAGGGGTGGAGCGGGGAGCTGTTTTTT.

The chain uses TRBV28 and TRBJ2-7; no clear D. The germline V gene encodes CDR1 MDHEN and CDR2 SYDVKM. V was shortened by 10 bases and J by 1 base, with 8 bases between the two germline ends. CDR3 length: 11 amino acids. The CDR3 nucleotides are TGTGCCACCTCAACATCCTACGAGCAGTACTTC. It codes for CATSTSYEQYF.

To note about this clone: The same CDR3 arises from other DNA sequences in this sample as well. This rearrangement joins TRBV5-1 to TRBJ2-3; 9 bases match TRBD2. Trimming removed 2 bases from V and 1 base from J; junction bases left unmatched: 5. CDR3 length: 16 residues. Germline V gene lookup returns CDR1 SGHRS and CDR2 YFSETQ. Here the CDR3 DNA reads TGCGCCAGCAGCTTATTCCAGCGGGGGGGCACAGATACGCAGTATTTT. Its translation: CASSLFQRGGTDTQYF.

The chain recombines TRBV14 with TRBJ2-1; the match to TRBD2 covers 14 bases. J lost 9 bases, V lost 4 bases, and 5 bases had no gene match. Germline CDR1 reads SGHDN; CDR2 reads FVKESK. The CDR3 runs 15 residues. CDR3 bases: TGTGCCAGCAGCCCTCGACTAGCGGGGGGGGGTGAGCAGTTCTTC. This encodes CASSPRLAGGGEQFF.